This T cell receptor beta chain came from a study of shared clonotypes between healthy human individuals. Subsets obtained from CD4+ cells comprised CD45RA+ naive and CD45RA-negative memory cells. CDR3 length: 14 amino acids. V was pared by 7 bases and J by 2 bases, with 14 bases between. Looked up from germline, CDR1 is MDHEN and CDR2 is SYDVKM. It was around 220 ng DNA, 25,000 to 35,000 T cell genomes, that sorted-subset replicate PCRs used. Assay used: immunoSEQ multiplex PCR; TCRdb lists only in-frame clones, some missing. The data hold 2 million to 3 million clones, with approximately 94% observed a single time.

This TCR was sampled from a young man in good health. Some clones in this sample may be carry-over from other donors' samples. The chain uses TRBV28 and TRBJ1-1; D gene ambiguous. The sequencing input was naive CD4+ T cells from PBMCs. Subset of the sample: CD45RA+ positively selected. The CDR3 is CASIPNFPNTEAFF. The DNA for the CDR3 is TGTGCCAGCATCCCTAACTTCCCCAACACTGAAGCTTTCTTT.